This T cell receptor beta chain appears in the sequencing data of a study of CD8+CD57+ T cells in acquired aplastic anemia. As for the study in general: Quantities of DNA derived from sorted CD4+ and CD8+ cells averaged around 3 ug.

For sequencing, patients were chosen who had shown expansion of CD8+CD57+ cells by flow cytometry. The enrolled patients all had severe acquired aplastic anemia. Germline V lookup: CDR1 MNHNS, CDR2 SASEGT. V dropped 6 bases and J dropped 3 bases, with 17 bases sitting between them. The CDR3 sequence is 15 residues long. Findings of the study overall: Roughly 30 was the count of CD8+ CDR3 sequences that patients shared with controls.

The use of genomic DNA as template underpinned the TCR beta VDJ and CDR3 profiling. MiXCR, applied by TCRdb to the reads, yields one record per CDR3 protein. Of about 120,000 distinct CDR3 sequences in the sample, approximately 41% were seen once. This clonotype was seen many times. Its antigen is still unknown. This chain uses TRBV6-1 with TRBJ2-5; D is perhaps TRBD2 (7 bases). The receptor's source is a human donor with aplastic anemia. Material: sorted CD4+, CD8+, or CD8+CD57+ T cells (not recorded which) from PBMCs. This CDR3 is CASRLRGQRKETQYF. CDR3 bases: TGTGCCAGCAGGCTGCGGGGGCAAAGGAAAGAGACCCAGTACTTC.